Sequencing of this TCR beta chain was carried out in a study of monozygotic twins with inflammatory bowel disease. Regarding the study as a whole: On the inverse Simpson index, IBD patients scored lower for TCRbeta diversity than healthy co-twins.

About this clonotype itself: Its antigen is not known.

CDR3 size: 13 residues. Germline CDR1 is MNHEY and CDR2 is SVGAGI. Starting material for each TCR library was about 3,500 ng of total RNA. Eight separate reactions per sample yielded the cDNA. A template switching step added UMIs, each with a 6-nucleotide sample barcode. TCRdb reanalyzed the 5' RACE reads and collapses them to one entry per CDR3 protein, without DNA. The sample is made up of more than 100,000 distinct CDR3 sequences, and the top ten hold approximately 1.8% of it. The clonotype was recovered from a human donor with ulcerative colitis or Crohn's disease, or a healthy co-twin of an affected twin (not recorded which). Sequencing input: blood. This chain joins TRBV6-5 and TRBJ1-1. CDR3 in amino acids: CVSSYGWDTEAFF.